Shown below are 30 T cell receptor beta chains from a single sample sequenced in a study of blood T cell repertoires in COVID-19. Sequencing was performed with immunoSEQ multiplex PCR; in TCRdb, only in-frame clones are kept and a portion is missing. This sample carries roughly 120,000 clones, around four fifths of them seen once, and the ten largest clones take 7.5%. Sequencing was done on a sample of peripheral blood. The source is a man between 70 and 80 years old with active or convalescent COVID-19.

The V gene is TRBV28, the J gene TRBJ1-6, with 10 bases that match TRBD1. Germline loops: CDR1 MDHEN, CDR2 SYDVKM. The CDR3 is 14 amino acids. Losses at the gene ends were 5 bases for V and 8 bases for J; bases not matched to a gene: 3. CDR3 sequence reads: CASSGDRGDSPLHF. As DNA, the CDR3 is TGTGCCAGCAGTGGGGACAGGGGTGATTCACCCCTCCACTTT.

This CDR3 is CASLSGLNTEAFF. The CDR3 DNA follows: TGTGCCAGCTTGTCGGGTTTGAACACTGAAGCTTTCTTT. The chain recombines TRBV6-6 with TRBJ1-1; D unresolved. This CDR3 is built from 13 residues. V was clipped by 8 bases and J by 0 bases, with 10 bases between them. Germline lookup yields CDR1 MNHNY and CDR2 SVGAGI (reference sequence).

This clone was found once. The chain recombines TRBV19 with TRBJ2-1; maybe TRBD2 (5 bases). Trimming cost V 4 bases and J 14 bases, with 18 bases left between them. Germline values: CDR1 LNHDA, CDR2 SQIVND (reference sequence). CDR3 size: 13 residues. As DNA, the CDR3 is TGTGCCAGTAGTAGTATGAGCGGAGACTCCGAGTTCTTC. Amino acids: CASSSMSGDSEFF.

This CDR3 reads CASSQGLAGISQYF. In nucleotides, the CDR3 is TGTGCCAGCAGCCAAGGGCTAGCGGGAATATCGCAGTATTTT. This chain uses TRBV3-1 (or the pseudogene TRBV3-2) with TRBJ2-3; 9 bases are shared with TRBD2. Germline V gene lookup returns CDR1 LGHDT and CDR2 YNNKEL (reference sequence). The V and J ends lost 1 base and 10 bases, in that order; junction bases with no gene match: 6. The CDR3 has 14 residues.

This chain uses TRBV2 with TRBJ1-4; 7 nucleotides match TRBD1. Per the germline V gene, CDR1 is SNHLY and CDR2 is FYNNEI. There are 14 residues in the CDR3. The J segment lost 4 bases and the V segment lost 6 bases, leaving 5 bases of the junction unmatched. The CDR3 DNA reads TGTGCCAGCAGGGCACAGGGGATTAATGAAAAACTGTTTTTT. Its translation: CASRAQGINEKLFF.

This clone occurred a few times. The chain combines TRBV10-3 with TRBJ1-1; 7 bases are a match to TRBD1. Germline CDR1 ENHRY, CDR2 SYGVKD. This CDR3 is 13 amino acids long. J gave up 5 bases and V 11 bases, and 11 bases lay outside the gene matches. The CDR3 nucleotides read TGTGCCGCCCGAGGGGCAGGGGGGACTGAAGCTTTCTTT. Translation: CAARGAGGTEAFF.

The chain employs TRBV28 and TRBJ1-1; weak D call: TRBD1 (5 bases). In germline, CDR1 is MDHEN, CDR2 SYDVKM. Trimming pared 4 bases from V and 0 bases from J, leaving 15 bases between. The CDR3 runs to 16 residues. The CDR3 DNA follows: TGTGCCAGCAGTTCGTCAGGGCTAGGATTGAACACTGAAGCTTTCTTT. Its protein product is CASSSSGLGLNTEAFF.

The V call is TRBV5-1, the J call TRBJ1-6, with D possibly being TRBD1 (6 bases). The CDR3 consists of 16 residues. Per germline, CDR1 SGHRS and CDR2 YFSETQ. The ends were cut back, 0 bases at V and 6 bases at J, with 13 bases in the middle. CDR3 sequence reads: CASSLAGASRNSPLHF. The CDR3 nucleotides are TGCGCCAGCAGCTTGGCAGGGGCGTCTCGTAATTCACCCCTCCACTTT.

The J gene is TRBJ1-2, the V gene TRBV28; possibly TRBD1 for D (6 bases). The CDR3 is 14 residues long. Deletions cut 3 bases from V and 4 bases from J, with 12 bases between. CDR1 MDHEN and CDR2 SYDVKM come from the germline V gene. CDR3 in DNA: TGTGCCAGCAGTTTGGTCCAGGGGACCTATGGCTACACCTTC. This gives the protein CASSLVQGTYGYTF.

This sequence joins TRBV7-2 and TRBJ2-7, with 9 nucleotides matching TRBD1. CDR3 length equals 14 residues. Losses at the gene ends were 5 bases for V and 3 bases for J; bases not matched to a gene: 5. Per germline, CDR1 SGHTA and CDR2 FQGNSA. The CDR3 region has the DNA TGTGCCAGCAGCCTATTGGACAGGGGCTACGAGCAGTACTTC. It specifies CASSLLDRGYEQYF.

The V gene is TRBV2, the J gene TRBJ1-6, with no clear D. Germline loops: CDR1 SNHLY, CDR2 FYNNEI. The CDR3 is 15 residues long. V lost 2 bases to trimming and J lost 10 bases, with 15 bases between them. The CDR3 region has the DNA TGTGCCAGCAGTGAACTCGGTTCGGGGTGGTCACCCCTCCACTTT. It yields the protein CASSELGSGWSPLHF.

This chain connects TRBV6-5 to TRBJ1-4; 8 bases are shared with TRBD1. This CDR3 has 14 residues. Germline-derived CDR1 and CDR2 are MNHEY and SVGAGI. Trimming cost V 6 bases and J 8 bases; bases outside gene matches: 8. CDR3 residues: CASRNRQGWEKLFF. CDR3 in DNA: TGTGCCAGCAGAAACAGACAGGGGTGGGAAAAACTGTTTTTT.

The chain links TRBV7-2 to TRBJ1-3; TRBD1 might be the D (6 bases). The CDR3 totals 15 residues. The germline V gene has CDR1 SGHTA and CDR2 FQGNSA. V lost 2 bases, J lost 3 bases, and 11 bases lay in between. The CDR3 DNA follows: TGTGCCAGCAGCTTACAACAGGGCGGTGGAAACACCATATATTTT. It translates to CASSLQQGGGNTIYF.

Here the CDR3 reads CSIWEGTGAGGYTF. The CDR3 DNA is TGCAGCATTTGGGAGGGGACGGGAGCTGGTGGCTACACCTTC. The chain is built from TRBV29-1 and TRBJ1-2, with D perhaps matching TRBD1 (5 bases). The V gene lost 8 bases and the J gene lost 7 bases, with 23 bases spanning the gap. The CDR3 sequence is 14 residues long. Germline CDR1 reads SQVTM; CDR2 reads ANQGSEA.

The chain combines TRBV10-3 with TRBJ1-4, with 8 bases aligning to TRBD1. This CDR3 region has 14 residues. CDR1 is ENHRY, CDR2 SYGVKD, per germline. Trimming removed 4 bases from V and 5 bases from J; junction bases left unmatched: 3. Here the CDR3 reads CAISAGQANEKLFF. In DNA, the CDR3 is TGTGCCATCAGTGCGGGACAGGCAAATGAAAAACTGTTTTTT.

The chain carries TRBV5-8 and TRBJ2-7, with D hard to call. The V gene lost 1 base and the J gene lost 0 bases, with 11 bases spanning the gap. This CDR3 has 15 amino acids. CDR1 and CDR2 (germline): SGHTS, YDEGEE. The CDR3 sequence is CASSLRWRYSYEQYF. The CDR3 DNA reads as TGTGCCAGCAGCTTGAGGTGGCGGTACTCCTACGAGCAGTACTTC.

The chain has TRBV5-6 and TRBJ2-7; no reliable D call. Germline V gene lookup returns CDR1 SGHDT and CDR2 YYEEEE. The length of the CDR3 is 13 residues. Trimming shortened V by 3 bases and J by 6 bases, and 13 bases separated the two germline ends. CDR3 residues: CASSWAAVGEQYF. The CDR3 region has the DNA TGTGCCAGCAGCTGGGCAGCCGTGGGCGAGCAGTACTTC.

The gene calls are TRBV24-1 and TRBJ2-3, with 7 nucleotides matching TRBD2. The junction had 9 bases not matched to a gene; V was cut back by 3 bases and J by 4 bases. The germline CDR1 and CDR2 sequences are KGHDR and SFDVKD. CDR3 length: 16 residues. The CDR3 nucleotides are TGTGCCACCAGTGATGGGTTTGGGACTAACCCAGATACGCAGTATTTT. Translated: CATSDGFGTNPDTQYF.

The rearrangement joins TRBV6-6 to TRBJ1-2; 7 positions agree with TRBD1. Trimming removed 4 bases from V and 5 bases from J; junction bases left unmatched: 7. The CDR3 is made up of 14 amino acids. Germline values: CDR1 MNHNY, CDR2 SVGAGI (reference sequence). The CDR3 loop reads CASSSDRVWYGYTF. The CDR3 nucleotides read TGTGCCAGCAGTTCCGACAGGGTATGGTATGGCTACACCTTC.

This chain connects TRBV2 to TRBJ2-7; 7 bases match TRBD2. V was clipped by 6 bases and J by 2 bases; unmatched bases: 13. Germline V gene sequence: CDR1 SNHLY, CDR2 FYNNEI. The CDR3 contains 16 residues. CDR3 protein: CASRDALSSGTYEQYF. CDR3 in DNA: TGTGCCAGCAGAGACGCTTTGTCTAGCGGAACCTACGAGCAGTACTTC.

The chain couples TRBV5-6 to TRBJ1-1, with 8 bases identical to TRBD1. J gave up 4 bases and V 4 bases, and 9 bases lay outside the gene matches. Germline V gene lookup returns CDR1 SGHDT and CDR2 YYEEEE. The length of the CDR3 is 15 residues. CDR3 protein: CASSGDRGPGTEAFF. DNA of the CDR3: TGTGCCAGCAGCGGCGACAGGGGACCGGGCACTGAAGCTTTCTTT.

This chain uses TRBV6-5 with TRBJ2-7; 7 bases agree with TRBD2. Per germline, CDR1 MNHEY and CDR2 SVGAGI. The CDR3 has 15 amino acids. Unmatched junction bases numbered 10, after V lost 5 bases and J lost 3 bases. In DNA form, the CDR3 reads TGTGCCAGCAGTCCTGGAAGCGGGACCTACTACGAGCAGTACTTC. This translates into CASSPGSGTYYEQYF.

The rearrangement uses TRBV15 and TRBJ2-7, with D possibly being TRBD1 (6 bases). The CDR3 covers 13 residues. The germline gives CDR1 LNHNV, CDR2 YYDKDF (reference sequence). Trimming removed 2 bases from V and 5 bases from J, with 10 bases in between. The CDR3 is CATSRQGFDEQYF. The CDR3, as DNA: TGTGCCACCAGCAGACAGGGGTTCGACGAGCAGTACTTC.

The V and J genes are TRBV28 and TRBJ2-1; 10 nucleotides align to TRBD2. Trimming took 5 bases from V and 8 from J; bases not matched to a gene: 9. The CDR3 has 15 residues. Germline lookup yields CDR1 MDHEN and CDR2 SYDVKM. The DNA of the CDR3 is TGTGCCAGCAGTCCCCAAGGGACTAGCGACGATGAGCAGTTCTTC. Encoded protein: CASSPQGTSDDEQFF. The full variable domain, completed using reference TRBV28 and TRBJ2-1, is DVKVTQSSRYLVKRTGEKVFLECVQDMDHENMFWYRQDPGLGLRLIYFSYDVKMKEKGDIPEGYSVSREKKERFSLILESASTNQTSMYLCASSPQGTSDDEQFFGPGTRLTVL.

The chain joins TRBV9 to TRBJ2-1; 7 bases map to TRBD2. Germline V gene lookup returns CDR1 SGDLS and CDR2 YYNGEE. This CDR3 is 20 amino acids long. The junction had 16 bases not matched to a gene; V was cut back by 0 bases and J by 1 base. The CDR3 DNA sequence: TGTGCCAGCAGCGTAGCTACGGGGGGATTTGCGCACGGTTCCTACAATGAGCAGTTCTTC. Protein: CASSVATGGFAHGSYNEQFF.

This clone was detected only once. Here the CDR3 reads CASSETGGNEKLFF. For the CDR3, the DNA is TGTGCCAGCAGTGAAACCGGGGGAAATGAAAAACTGTTTTTT. This chain joins TRBV6-1 and TRBJ1-4; D might be TRBD1 (5 bases). In germline, CDR1 is MNHNS, CDR2 SASEGT. Trimming shortened V by 2 bases and J by 5 bases, and 9 bases separated the two germline ends. The CDR3 is 14 amino acids.

The rearrangement joins TRBV19 to TRBJ1-1, with TRBD1 as a possible D gene (6 bases). CDR1 is LNHDA and CDR2 is SQIVND in the germline V gene (reference sequence). Trimming removed 4 bases from V and 5 bases from J, with 11 bases in between. The CDR3 loop spans 13 amino acids. CDR3 in amino acids: CASSTLRGTEAFF. CDR3 coding DNA: TGTGCCAGTAGTACACTCAGGGGAACTGAAGCTTTCTTT.

This chain uses TRBV19 with TRBJ2-7; D remains ambiguous. The V end lost 3 bases, the J end lost 5 bases, and 14 bases lay between the germline ends. Germline assignment: CDR1 LNHDA and CDR2 SQIVND (reference sequence). The length of the CDR3 is 14 residues. Written as DNA, the CDR3 is TGTGCCAGTAGTATTGGGCTCACCACTCACGAGCAGTACTTC. Translation: CASSIGLTTHEQYF.

The chain has TRBV11-3 and TRBJ1-1; 8 bases align to TRBD1. This CDR3 is built from 13 residues. With 0 bases clipped from V and 10 bases from J, the junction kept 4 bases outside the gene matches. Germline V gene sequence: CDR1 SGHNT, CDR2 YENEEA. The CDR3 region has the DNA TGTGCCAGCAGCTTAGACAGGACAGGGAGAGCTTTCTTT. Its protein is CASSLDRTGRAFF.

This clone was found a few times. The chain carries TRBV12-5 and TRBJ2-1, with no clear D. The CDR3 totals 16 residues. With 6 bases removed from V and 4 bases from J, the gap between germline ends came to 19 bases. Germline CDR1 reads LGHNT; CDR2 reads FRNRAP. The DNA of the CDR3 is TGTGCTAGTGGATATTCTCGTACTACCGGTTACAATGAGCAGTTCTTC. The encoded protein is CASGYSRTTGYNEQFF.